This TCR beta chain was documented in a study of T cell clones after liver transplantation. Study-wide background: A pre-transplant mixed lymphocyte reaction with TCRbeta sequencing defined graft-donor-reactive clones followed in post-transplant blood. HCV positivity affected three of eight recipients; the rest lacked autoimmune or viral indications. As an antigen-independent comparator, third-party-reactive TCRbeta sequences came from pre-transplant mixed lymphocyte reactions.

Libraries were prepared by immunoSEQ multiplex PCR; TCRdb keeps only in-frame clonotypes and omits some of them. The profile shows around 110,000 clones, about nine tenths of them singletons. V gave up 5 bases and J gave up 5 bases, with 21 bases separating them. The CDR3 is 16 amino acids. Germline V CDR1 and CDR2: LNHDA, SQIVND (reference sequence). The rearrangement links TRBV19 to TRBJ1-1; D gene ambiguous. The sequencing here drew on CD4+ T cells from blood, taken 12 months after liver transplant. The receptor's source is a human patient who received a liver transplant. Some T cells may have come from the graft donor. The CDR3 sequence is CASSLLGFARGTEAFF. CDR3 DNA: TGTGCCAGTAGTTTACTGGGTTTCGCGCGAGGGACTGAAGCTTTCTTT.